The present TCR beta chain was sequenced within a study of cytomegalovirus exposure and HLA in healthy donors. Study outcomes and limitations: Researchers reported in a later analysis that a missense DCLRE1C variant was tied to TCR beta V- and J-gene trimming.

Vbeta (60) and Jbeta (13) primers were used in the PCR. TCRdb's copy holds only in-frame clones and misses some; the assay was immunoSEQ multiplex PCR. The repertoire has about 150,000 clones, under 90% of them found once; the top ten carry less than 2%. CDR1 is SGDLS, CDR2 YYNGEE, per germline. After removal of 1 base from V and 8 bases from J, the junction contained 14 bases not matched to a gene. This CDR3 has 17 residues. Concerning this clone: Its antigen is still unknown.

This chain connects TRBV9 to TRBJ2-4; 8 positions match TRBD1. Material: PBMCs. The clonotype comes from a man younger than 35 in good health and CMV-seronegative. CDR3 nucleotides: TGTGCCAGCAGCGTACACCGCAAGACAGGGGTGAACGACATTCAGTACTTC. Translation gives CASSVHRKTGVNDIQYF.